This TCR beta chain comes out of a study of T cell repertoires in cytomegalovirus infection. About the study: TCR beta signatures that were public indicated CMV infection and matching HLA type. General study results and limits: Across the ex vivo response, the dominant clonotypes were HLA-C-restricted CMV-specific TCR beta clonotypes.

TCRdb re-called the reads through MiXCR, storing one row per CDR3 protein. In the table there are approximately 290,000 distinct CDR3 sequences, about a quarter of which are singletons. As regards this clonotype: The antigen remains unidentified.

Per the germline V gene, CDR1 is SGHRS and CDR2 is YFSETQ. The V end lost 4 bases, the J end lost 1 base, and 11 bases lay between the germline ends. The CDR3 length is 14 residues. The receptor was derived from a human donor in good health (CMV status not recorded). Some clones in this sample may be carry-over from other donors' samples. The sample comprised PBMCs. The V call is TRBV5-1, the J call TRBJ1-1; D is perhaps TRBD1 (5 bases). CDR3 amino acids: CASSPGPSNTEAFF. As DNA, the CDR3 is TGCGCCAGCAGCCCGGGACCGTCGAACACTGAAGCTTTCTTT.